This TCR beta chain was sequenced in a study of CD8 T cells in Susac syndrome. The RNA, about 0.45 to 1 ug, was put through reverse transcription using random hexamers. A single record per CDR3 protein comes from TCRdb applying MiXCR to the immunoSEQ multiplex PCR reads. The sample shows 200,000 or so distinct CDR3 sequences, over 90% of them seen only once. Trimming cost V 5 bases and J 5 bases; bases outside gene matches: 5. There are 14 residues in the CDR3. The germline V gene encodes CDR1 MNHEY and CDR2 SMNVEV (reference sequence). V is TRBV27 and J is TRBJ2-2; 7 bases are a match to TRBD1. The sequence derives from a human donor with multiple sclerosis. Sequenced sample: CD4+ T cells from PBMCs. This CDR3 is CASSAVRGTGELFF. CDR3 coding DNA: TGTGCCAGCAGTGCCGTCAGGGGGACCGGGGAGCTGTTTTTT.